Below, one T cell receptor beta chain is given with its context. Its antigen remains unknown. This sample was taken from a study of OX40 agonist ivuxolimab in advanced cancers. Broader study findings: Clones of CD4+ and CD8+ blood T cells grew by week 6 at doses of 0.1 to 3.0 mg/kg.

The CDR3 runs to 14 residues. Germline V lookup: CDR1 GTSNPN, CDR2 SVGIG (reference sequence). Deletions cut 3 bases from V and 0 bases from J, with 10 bases between. Method: immunoSEQ multiplex PCR; TCRdb's copy keeps in-frame clones and lacks some. In the table there are 45,000 to 60,000 clones, about 80% of which are singletons. The clonotype originates from an adult with an advanced solid tumor such as melanoma, head and neck, liver or kidney cancer. This chain joins TRBV30 and TRBJ2-3; D perhaps matches TRBD1 (5 bases). Sequenced material: CD4+ or CD8+ T cells sorted from blood, taken in a trial of the OX40 agonist ivuxolimab. Here the CDR3 reads CAWRTVRSTDTQYF. DNA for the CDR3: TGTGCCTGGAGGACAGTCCGGAGCACAGATACGCAGTATTTT.